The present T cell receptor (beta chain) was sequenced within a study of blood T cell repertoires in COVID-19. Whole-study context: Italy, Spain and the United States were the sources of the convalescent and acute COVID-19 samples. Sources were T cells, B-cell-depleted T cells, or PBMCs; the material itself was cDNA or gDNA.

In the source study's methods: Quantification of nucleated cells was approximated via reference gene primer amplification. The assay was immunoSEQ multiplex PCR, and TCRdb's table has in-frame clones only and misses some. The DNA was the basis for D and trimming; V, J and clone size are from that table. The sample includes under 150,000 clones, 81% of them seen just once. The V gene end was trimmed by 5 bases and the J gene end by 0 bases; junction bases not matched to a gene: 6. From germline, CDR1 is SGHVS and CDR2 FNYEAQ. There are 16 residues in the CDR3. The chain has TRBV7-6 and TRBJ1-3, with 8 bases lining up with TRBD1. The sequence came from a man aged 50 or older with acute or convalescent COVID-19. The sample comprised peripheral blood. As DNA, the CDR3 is TGTGCCAGCAGCCTGGGACAGGCCGCCTCTGGAAACACCATATATTTT. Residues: CASSLGQAASGNTIYF.